This is a list of T cell receptor beta chains from one sample in a study of shared clonotypes between healthy human individuals. TCRdb keeps only in-frame clones here, not all; method: immunoSEQ multiplex PCR. The sample records about 1.4 million clones, more than 95% being singletons. The sample consisted of naive CD4+ T cells sorted from blood. The receptors were gathered from a man in his thirties or forties in good health. Each CDR3 is given with its conserved first and last residue. The order of the fields is D gene, V gene, J gene, clone size, CDR3 protein, CDR3 DNA. A D gene is named only where the DNA matches it firmly. The listing skips clone size in some rows; elsewhere it reads once, few, many or a size class.

d_call: TRBD2; v_call: TRBV5-1; j_call: TRBJ2-7; clone_size: once; cdr3_aa: CASSSGLAAFEQYF; cdr3_nt: TGCGCCAGCAGTTCGGGACTAGCGGCATTCGAGCAGTACTTC
d_call: -; v_call: TRBV12-2; j_call: TRBJ2-1; clone_size: once; cdr3_aa: CASRLAPGLAEISYNEQFF; cdr3_nt: TGTGCAAGTCGCTTAGCGCCGGGACTAGCGGAAATCTCCTACAATGAGCAGTTCTTC
d_call: TRBD2; v_call: TRBV9; j_call: TRBJ2-1; clone_size: -; cdr3_aa: CASSETGLAGGPLNEQFF; cdr3_nt: TGTGCCAGCAGCGAGACGGGACTAGCGGGAGGGCCGTTGAATGAGCAGTTCTTC
d_call: TRBD2; v_call: TRBV19; j_call: TRBJ2-7; clone_size: -; cdr3_aa: CASSKTSSSYEQYF; cdr3_nt: TGTGCCAGTAGTAAGACTAGCAGCTCCTACGAGCAGTACTTC
d_call: -; v_call: TRBV28; j_call: TRBJ1-2; clone_size: -; cdr3_aa: CASSLSGVLGYTF; cdr3_nt: TGTGCCAGCAGCCTCTCAGGTGTTTTGGGCTACACCTTC
d_call: TRBD1; v_call: TRBV2; j_call: TRBJ2-7; clone_size: -; cdr3_aa: CASSPDRTYEQYF; cdr3_nt: TGTGCCAGCAGCCCGGACAGGACCTACGAGCAGTACTTC
d_call: -; v_call: TRBV4-1; j_call: TRBJ2-3; clone_size: -; cdr3_aa: CASSQGLIITDTQYF; cdr3_nt: TGCGCCAGCAGCCAAGGGTTGATCATCACAGATACGCAGTATTTT
d_call: TRBD1; v_call: TRBV5-1; j_call: TRBJ2-7; clone_size: -; cdr3_aa: CASSPRQGSPYEQYF; cdr3_nt: TGCGCCAGCAGCCCCCGACAGGGCAGTCCCTACGAGCAGTACTTC
d_call: -; v_call: TRBV6-4; j_call: TRBJ2-2; clone_size: -; cdr3_aa: CASSANRIGTANTGELFF; cdr3_nt: TGTGCCAGCAGTGCCAATCGGATAGGAACCGCGAACACCGGGGAGCTGTTTTTT
d_call: TRBD2; v_call: TRBV5-4; j_call: TRBJ2-2; clone_size: -; cdr3_aa: CAGSLALAGGESGELFF; cdr3_nt: TGTGCCGGCAGCTTGGCCTTAGCGGGAGGCGAGTCCGGGGAGCTGTTTTTT
d_call: TRBD1; v_call: TRBV15; j_call: TRBJ2-7; clone_size: -; cdr3_aa: CATSRAGTEAYEQYF; cdr3_nt: TGTGCCACCAGCAGAGCCGGGACAGAGGCCTACGAGCAGTACTTC
d_call: TRBD1; v_call: TRBV6-6; j_call: TRBJ2-7; clone_size: -; cdr3_aa: CASSYDRGRDEQYF; cdr3_nt: TGTGCCAGCAGTTACGACAGGGGCAGGGACGAGCAGTACTTC
d_call: -; v_call: TRBV20-1; j_call: TRBJ2-1; clone_size: -; cdr3_aa: CSATGSDEQFF; cdr3_nt: TGCAGTGCTACAGGGTCGGATGAGCAGTTCTTC
d_call: TRBD2; v_call: TRBV5-1; j_call: TRBJ2-5; clone_size: -; cdr3_aa: CASSRGLAGASQETQYF; cdr3_nt: TGCGCCAGCAGCAGGGGACTAGCGGGAGCCTCACAAGAGACCCAGTACTTC
d_call: TRBD2; v_call: TRBV11-2; j_call: TRBJ2-5; clone_size: -; cdr3_aa: CASSFVAGGRETQYF; cdr3_nt: TGTGCCAGCAGCTTCGTAGCGGGGGGAAGGGAGACCCAGTACTTC
d_call: TRBD2; v_call: TRBV7-9; j_call: TRBJ2-1; clone_size: -; cdr3_aa: CASSQGTSGRRGDSEQFF; cdr3_nt: TGTGCCAGCAGCCAAGGGACTAGCGGGAGACGAGGCGACAGTGAGCAGTTCTTC
d_call: -; v_call: TRBV9; j_call: TRBJ2-7; clone_size: once; cdr3_aa: CASSVAGLGEQYF; cdr3_nt: TGTGCCAGCAGCGTAGCCGGACTCGGGGAGCAGTACTTC
d_call: -; v_call: TRBV9; j_call: TRBJ1-2; clone_size: -; cdr3_aa: CASSPIGGSPYGYTF; cdr3_nt: TGTGCCAGCAGCCCCATTGGGGGGTCCCCCTATGGCTACACCTTC
d_call: -; v_call: TRBV5-6; j_call: TRBJ2-7; clone_size: -; cdr3_aa: CASSLYDEQYF; cdr3_nt: TGTGCCAGCAGTCTTTACGACGAGCAGTACTTC
d_call: -; v_call: TRBV11-2; j_call: TRBJ2-7; clone_size: -; cdr3_aa: CASSLVSLGLGSNEQYF; cdr3_nt: TGTGCCAGCAGCTTAGTAAGTTTAGGGCTAGGGTCTAATGAGCAGTACTTC
d_call: -; v_call: TRBV7-2; j_call: TRBJ1-1; clone_size: -; cdr3_aa: CASSLLGTFEATEAFF; cdr3_nt: TGTGCCAGCAGCTTACTAGGGACATTCGAGGCCACTGAAGCTTTCTTT
d_call: TRBD1; v_call: TRBV2; j_call: TRBJ1-1; clone_size: -; cdr3_aa: CARKPDRNSEAFF; cdr3_nt: TGTGCCAGAAAACCGGACAGGAATTCTGAAGCTTTCTTT
d_call: TRBD2; v_call: TRBV2; j_call: TRBJ2-1; clone_size: -; cdr3_aa: CASSDTSGRTYNEQFF; cdr3_nt: TGTGCCAGCAGCGATACTAGCGGGAGAACCTACAATGAGCAGTTCTTC
d_call: -; v_call: TRBV14; j_call: TRBJ2-5; clone_size: -; cdr3_aa: CASSVLPETQYF; cdr3_nt: TGTGCCAGCAGCGTACTTCCAGAGACCCAGTACTTC
d_call: -; v_call: TRBV18; j_call: TRBJ2-7; clone_size: once; cdr3_aa: CASSPLPVSSYEQYF; cdr3_nt: TGTGCCAGCTCACCACTTCCGGTGAGCTCCTACGAGCAGTACTTC
d_call: TRBD1; v_call: TRBV5-4; j_call: TRBJ2-5; clone_size: -; cdr3_aa: CASSLGGTGLQETQYF; cdr3_nt: TGTGCCAGCAGCTTGGGTGGGACAGGGCTACAAGAGACCCAGTACTTC
d_call: TRBD2; v_call: TRBV4-3; j_call: TRBJ2-1; clone_size: -; cdr3_aa: CASSLGLAGEVNEQFF; cdr3_nt: TGCGCCAGCAGCCTCGGACTGGCGGGAGAGGTGAATGAGCAGTTCTTC
d_call: -; v_call: TRBV7-3; j_call: TRBJ2-7; clone_size: -; cdr3_aa: CASSQTGAYEQYF; cdr3_nt: TGTGCCAGCAGCCAGACAGGAGCCTACGAGCAGTACTTC
d_call: -; v_call: TRBV11-1; j_call: TRBJ2-2; clone_size: -; cdr3_aa: CASSLARGSYTGELFF; cdr3_nt: TGTGCCAGCAGCTTAGCTCGCGGGTCGTACACCGGGGAGCTGTTTTTT
d_call: -; v_call: TRBV9; j_call: TRBJ2-3; clone_size: -; cdr3_aa: CASSVPGLGATQYF; cdr3_nt: TGTGCCAGCAGCGTCCCGGGACTGGGAGCTACGCAGTATTTT